This T cell receptor (beta chain) was sequenced during a study of neurological immune-mediated disorders. Using its own MiXCR run on the 5' RACE reads, TCRdb lists one record per CDR3 protein. The table has about 120,000 distinct CDR3 sequences, 3.2% seen once; the top ten hold around 1.2%. The CDR3 extends over 13 amino acids. V gave up 2 bases and J gave up 3 bases, with 6 bases separating them. Germline V gene sequence: CDR1 MNHEY, CDR2 SVGAGI. This clonotype was observed many times. The antigen is not known. Findings and caveats of the study: None of the CDR3 amino acid sequences of expanded clones were shared across subjects, and this suggested private repertoires in all groups.

The sample was PBMCs. This sequence was found in a woman in her thirties with multiple sclerosis. V and J are TRBV6-5 and TRBJ2-3; D not certain. CDR3 sequence reads: CASSYVSTDTQYF. Written as DNA, the CDR3 is TGTGCCAGCAGTTACGTCAGTACAGATACGCAGTATTTT.